This TCR beta chain was identified in a study of T cells after yellow fever vaccination. Whole-study context: With SMART-Seq v4 Ultra Low Input, the fractions containing low cell numbers were prepared. General study findings and limits: Although the secondary response was weaker, it peaked faster, at day 5 versus 15.

Germline V CDR1 and CDR2: MDHEN, SYDVKM. The CDR3 covers 13 residues. Trimming took off 5 bases at V and 3 bases at J, with 7 bases between the two ends. This clonotype was picked up a small number of times. Antigen: not known. TCRdb independently ran MiXCR on the 5' RACE reads; one entry per CDR3 protein. The table records 450,000 to 600,000 distinct CDR3 sequences, roughly a sixth of them present only once. The genes are TRBV28 and TRBJ2-2; D is uncertain. The sequence was collected from a man aged 18 to 29 who received the YFV17D yellow fever vaccine. Material: PBMCs, obtained 5 days after the first yellow fever vaccination. As DNA, the CDR3 is TGTGCCAGCAGTCTGCCCCACACCGGGGAGCTGTTTTTT. Protein product: CASSLPHTGELFF.